This paragraph covers one TCR beta chain sequence. Its antigen is not identified. TEMRA cells were enriched by FACS, and CD4+ and CD8+ T cells were negatively isolated. This specimen comes from a study of CD8 T cells in Susac syndrome. Trimming removed 4 bases from V and 4 bases from J, with 13 bases in between. There are 14 residues in the CDR3. CDR1 and CDR2 from the germline V gene are LGHDT and YNNKEL (reference sequence). Study conclusions and caveats: The authors acknowledged that their TCR sequencing and HLA analysis involved a relatively small number of individuals.

RNA was extracted with the RNeasy kit, and a quantity of roughly 0.5 to 1 ug was reverse transcribed using random hexamers. TCRdb reprocessed the immunoSEQ multiplex PCR reads with MiXCR, giving one entry per CDR3 protein. Of approximately 190,000 distinct CDR3 sequences in the sample, around 93% were seen once. This sequence was found in a human donor in good health. V and J are TRBV3-1 and TRBJ1-2, with D possibly TRBD1 on 6 matching bases. Input material: CD4+ T cells from PBMCs. CDR3 loop: CASSRGALSYGYTF. Written as DNA, the CDR3 is TGTGCCAGCAGCCGGGGGGCGCTGAGCTATGGCTACACCTTC.